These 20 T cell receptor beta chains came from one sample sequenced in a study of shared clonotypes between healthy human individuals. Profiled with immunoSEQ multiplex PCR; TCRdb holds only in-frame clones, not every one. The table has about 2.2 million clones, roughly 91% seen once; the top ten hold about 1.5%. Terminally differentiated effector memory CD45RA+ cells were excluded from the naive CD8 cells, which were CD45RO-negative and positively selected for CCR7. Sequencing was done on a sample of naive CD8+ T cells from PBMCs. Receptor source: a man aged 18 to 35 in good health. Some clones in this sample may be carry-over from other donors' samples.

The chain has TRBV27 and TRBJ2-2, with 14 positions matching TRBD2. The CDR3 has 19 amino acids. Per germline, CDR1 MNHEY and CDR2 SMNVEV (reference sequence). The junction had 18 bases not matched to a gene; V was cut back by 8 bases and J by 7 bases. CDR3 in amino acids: CASSRLAGGMGASDGELFF. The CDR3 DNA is TGTGCCAGCTCTCGACTAGCGGGAGGGATGGGTGCCTCGGACGGGGAGCTGTTTTTT.

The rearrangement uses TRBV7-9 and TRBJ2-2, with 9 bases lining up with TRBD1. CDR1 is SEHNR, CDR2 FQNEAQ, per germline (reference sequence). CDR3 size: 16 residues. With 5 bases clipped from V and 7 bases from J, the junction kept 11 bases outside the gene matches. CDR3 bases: TGTGCCAGCAGCGGACACTGGGACAGGGTGGTCGGGGAGCTGTTTTTT. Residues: CASSGHWDRVVGELFF.

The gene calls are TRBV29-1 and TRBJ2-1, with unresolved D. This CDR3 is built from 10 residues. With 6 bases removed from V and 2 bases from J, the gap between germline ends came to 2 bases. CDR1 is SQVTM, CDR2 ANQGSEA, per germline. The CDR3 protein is CSVTYNEQFF. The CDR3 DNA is TGCAGCGTGACCTACAATGAGCAGTTCTTC.

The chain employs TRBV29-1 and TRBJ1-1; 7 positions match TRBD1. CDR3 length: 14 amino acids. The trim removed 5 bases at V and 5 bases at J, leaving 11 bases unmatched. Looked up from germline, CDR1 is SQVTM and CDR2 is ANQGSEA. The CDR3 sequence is CSVPRQGANTEAFF. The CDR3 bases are TGCAGCGTTCCGAGACAGGGTGCGAATACTGAAGCTTTCTTT. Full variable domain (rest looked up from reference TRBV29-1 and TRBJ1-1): SAVISQKPSRDICQRGTSLTIQCQVDSQVTMMFWYRQQPGQSLTLIATANQGSEATYESGFVIDKFPISRPNLTFSTLTVSNMSPEDSSIYLCSVPRQGANTEAFFGQGTRLTVV.

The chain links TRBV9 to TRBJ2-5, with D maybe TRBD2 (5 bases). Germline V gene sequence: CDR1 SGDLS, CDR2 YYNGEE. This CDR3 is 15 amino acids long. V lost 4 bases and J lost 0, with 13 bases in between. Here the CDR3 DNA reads TGTGCCAGCAGCCCCAAGGGAGTGTACCAAGAGACCCAGTACTTC. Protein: CASSPKGVYQETQYF.

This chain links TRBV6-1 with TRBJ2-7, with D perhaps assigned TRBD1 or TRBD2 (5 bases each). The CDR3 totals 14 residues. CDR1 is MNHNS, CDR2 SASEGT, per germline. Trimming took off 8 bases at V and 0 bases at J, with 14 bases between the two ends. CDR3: CASEGQFDSYEQYF. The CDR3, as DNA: TGTGCCAGCGAGGGGCAGTTTGACTCCTACGAGCAGTACTTC.

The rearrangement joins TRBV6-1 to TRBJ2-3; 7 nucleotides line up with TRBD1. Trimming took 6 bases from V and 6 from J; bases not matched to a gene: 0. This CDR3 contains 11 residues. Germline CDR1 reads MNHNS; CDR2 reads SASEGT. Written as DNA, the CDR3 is TGTGCCAGCAGACAGGGGGATACGCAGTATTTT. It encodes CASRQGDTQYF.

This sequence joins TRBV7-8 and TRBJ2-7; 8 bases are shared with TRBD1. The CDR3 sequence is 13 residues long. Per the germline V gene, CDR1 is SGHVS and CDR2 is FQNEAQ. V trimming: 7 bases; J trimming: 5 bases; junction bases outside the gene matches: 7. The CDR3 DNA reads TGTGCCAGCACCCGACAGGGGATTGACGAGCAGTACTTC. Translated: CASTRQGIDEQYF.

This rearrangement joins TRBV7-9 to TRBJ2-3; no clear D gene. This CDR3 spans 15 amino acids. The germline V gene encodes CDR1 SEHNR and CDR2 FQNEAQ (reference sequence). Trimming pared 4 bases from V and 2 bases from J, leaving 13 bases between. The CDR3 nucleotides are TGTGCCAGCAGCTCCTTTGGGCTGAACACAGATACGCAGTATTTT. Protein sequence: CASSSFGLNTDTQYF.

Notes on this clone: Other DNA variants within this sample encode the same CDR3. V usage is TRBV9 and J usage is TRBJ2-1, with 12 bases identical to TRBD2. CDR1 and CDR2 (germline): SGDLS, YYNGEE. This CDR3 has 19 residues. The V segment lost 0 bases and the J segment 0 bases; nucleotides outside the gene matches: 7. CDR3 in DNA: TGTGCCAGCAGCGTAGGGCTAGCGGGAGGGTCCTCCTCCTACAATGAGCAGTTCTTC. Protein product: CASSVGLAGGSSSYNEQFF.

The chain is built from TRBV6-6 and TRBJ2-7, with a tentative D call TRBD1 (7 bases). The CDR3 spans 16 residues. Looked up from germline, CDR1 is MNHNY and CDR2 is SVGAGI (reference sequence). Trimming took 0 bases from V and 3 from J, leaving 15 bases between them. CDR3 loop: CASSYSGQEGDYEQYF. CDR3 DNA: TGTGCCAGCAGTTACTCCGGACAGGAGGGCGACTACGAGCAGTACTTC.

The CDR3 loop reads CASSPRTGVYEQYF. CDR3 nucleotide sequence: TGTGCCAGCAGCCCTAGGACAGGGGTTTACGAGCAGTACTTC. V usage is TRBV16 and J usage is TRBJ2-7, with 9 bases lining up with TRBD1. The V gene's germline CDR1 is KGHSY and CDR2 FQNENV. Trimming removed 4 bases from V and 4 bases from J; junction bases left unmatched: 5. This CDR3 contains 14 residues. Based on the CDR3 plus reference TRBV16 and TRBJ2-7, the full variable domain is GEEVAQTPKHLVRGEGQKAKLYCAPIKGHSYVFWYQQVLKNEFKFLISFQNENVFDETGMPKERFSAKCLPNSPCSLEIQATKLEDSAVYFCASSPRTGVYEQYFGPGTRLTVT.

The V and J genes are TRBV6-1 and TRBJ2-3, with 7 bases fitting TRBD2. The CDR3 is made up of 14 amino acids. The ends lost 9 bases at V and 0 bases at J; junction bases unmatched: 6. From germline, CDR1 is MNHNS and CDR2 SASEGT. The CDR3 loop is CASRDYLSTDTQYF. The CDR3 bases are TGTGCCAGTCGGGACTATCTGAGCACAGATACGCAGTATTTT.

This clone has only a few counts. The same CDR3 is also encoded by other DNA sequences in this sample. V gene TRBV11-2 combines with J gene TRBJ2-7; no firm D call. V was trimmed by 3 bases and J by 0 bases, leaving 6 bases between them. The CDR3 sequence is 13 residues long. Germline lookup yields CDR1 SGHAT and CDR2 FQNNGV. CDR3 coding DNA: TGTGCCAGCAGCTTTTCCCCCTCCTACGAGCAGTACTTC. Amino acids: CASSFSPSYEQYF.

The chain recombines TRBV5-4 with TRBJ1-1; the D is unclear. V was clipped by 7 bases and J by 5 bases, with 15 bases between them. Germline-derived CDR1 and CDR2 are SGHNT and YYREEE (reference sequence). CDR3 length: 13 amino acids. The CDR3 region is CASGPSIETEAFF. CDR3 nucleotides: TGTGCCAGCGGACCGTCGATAGAGACTGAAGCTTTCTTT.

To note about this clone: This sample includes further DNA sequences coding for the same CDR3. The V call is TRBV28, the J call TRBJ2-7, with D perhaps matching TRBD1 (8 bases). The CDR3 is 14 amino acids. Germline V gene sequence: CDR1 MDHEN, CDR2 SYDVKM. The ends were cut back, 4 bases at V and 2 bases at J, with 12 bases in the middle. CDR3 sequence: CASSYTGGAYEQYF. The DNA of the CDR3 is TGTGCCAGCAGTTATACAGGGGGGGCCTACGAGCAGTACTTC.

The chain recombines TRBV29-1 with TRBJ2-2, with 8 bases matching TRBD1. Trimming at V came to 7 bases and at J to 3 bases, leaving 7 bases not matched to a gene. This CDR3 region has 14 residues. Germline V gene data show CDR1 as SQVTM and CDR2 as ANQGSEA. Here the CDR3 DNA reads TGCAGCGATGGACAGGGATGCGACACCGGGGAGCTGTTTTTT. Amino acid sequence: CSDGQGCDTGELFF.

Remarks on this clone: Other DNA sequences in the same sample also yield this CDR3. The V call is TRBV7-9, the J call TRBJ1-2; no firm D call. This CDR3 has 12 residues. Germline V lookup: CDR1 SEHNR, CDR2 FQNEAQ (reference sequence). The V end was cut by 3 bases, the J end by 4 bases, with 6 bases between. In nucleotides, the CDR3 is TGTGCCAGCAGCTTGGGTCTCTATGGCTACACCTTC. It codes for CASSLGLYGYTF.

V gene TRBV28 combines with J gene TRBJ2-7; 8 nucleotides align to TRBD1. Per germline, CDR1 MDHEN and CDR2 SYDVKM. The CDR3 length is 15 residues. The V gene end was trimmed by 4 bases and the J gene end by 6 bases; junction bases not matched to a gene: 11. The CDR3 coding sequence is TGTGCCAGCAGTTCAGAGGGACAGGTGAAGATCGAGCAGTACTTC. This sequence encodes CASSSEGQVKIEQYF.

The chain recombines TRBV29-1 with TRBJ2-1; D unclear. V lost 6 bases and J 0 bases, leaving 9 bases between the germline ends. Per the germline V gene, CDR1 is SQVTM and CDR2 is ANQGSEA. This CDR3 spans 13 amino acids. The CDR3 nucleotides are TGCAGCGTGACCGGATTCTCCTACAATGAGCAGTTCTTC. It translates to CSVTGFSYNEQFF.